This entry is about one T cell receptor (beta chain). The sample is drawn from a study of blood T cell repertoires in COVID-19. Turning to the study itself: The study drew acute and convalescent COVID-19 samples from the United States, Italy and Spain.

Generated by immunoSEQ multiplex PCR, the TCRdb table keeps only in-frame clones and is missing some. This repertoire shows some 100,000 clones, roughly nine tenths found once; its top ten account for 17%. The CDR3 is made up of 16 amino acids. Material: peripheral blood. The clonotype comes from a man aged 45-65 years with acute or convalescent COVID-19. This chain links TRBV21-1 with TRBJ1-5. TRBV21-1 is annotated as a pseudogene. The CDR3 reads CASSKGERHSNQPQHF. The CDR3 DNA sequence: TGTGCCAGCAGCAAGGGAGAGCGGCATAGCAATCAGCCCCAGCATTTT.